A selection of T cell receptor beta chains follows, all from one sample in a study of shared clonotypes between healthy human individuals. Some clones are missing from TCRdb's copy, which holds only in-frame ones; the method was immunoSEQ multiplex PCR. The profile shows hundreds of thousands of clones, approximately 96% of them singletons. Sequenced sample: naive CD8+ T cells sorted from blood. The receptor set was obtained from a woman aged 25 to 39 in good health. Each CDR3 is given with its conserved first and last residue. Not all rows give a size; the values are once, few, many and, for expanded clones, a class.

CDR3	J	size	V
CASSPRLAGSSYNEQFF	TRBJ2-1	-	TRBV28
CASSLVRENGYTF	TRBJ1-2	-	TRBV7-9
CASRTGGNGYTF	TRBJ1-2	-	TRBV27
CASSLVGGSSYEQYF	TRBJ2-7	once	TRBV5-6
CASSQDEGSSYNEQFF	TRBJ2-1	-	TRBV4-1
CASSAGQEINYGYTF	TRBJ1-2	-	TRBV7-9
CASSPAGASNQPQHF	TRBJ1-5	-	TRBV7-9
CASSLLGETQYF	TRBJ2-5	once	TRBV7-9
CASSYRSYQPQHF	TRBJ1-5	once	TRBV6-5
CASSLVQPQHF	TRBJ1-5	-	TRBV11-3
CASLPATHEAFF	TRBJ1-1	-	TRBV7-9
CASSPSGRGGWETQYF	TRBJ2-5	-	TRBV27
CASSGLAGGSGANVLTF	TRBJ2-6	-	TRBV7-9
CASSALSARNEQFF	TRBJ2-1	-	TRBV7-9
CASSRDSDTEAFF	TRBJ1-1	-	TRBV5-6
CASSTWDPNTEAFF	TRBJ1-1	few	TRBV19
CASKTGSYEQYF	TRBJ2-7	-	TRBV2
CASSYSGTQYF	TRBJ2-3	-	TRBV6-5
CASSVRAGVLIEQYF	TRBJ2-7	-	TRBV27
CASSQAESYEQYF	TRBJ2-7	-	TRBV4-1
CASTPTSRRGFDEQFF	TRBJ2-1	-	TRBV7-9
CASSSGRVAYEQYF	TRBJ2-7	-	TRBV28
CASSPRQGIYQETQYF	TRBJ2-5	-	TRBV7-9
CASSLGAGGTYEQYF	TRBJ2-7	-	TRBV7-6
CASSPGQGLAYEQYF	TRBJ2-7	-	TRBV13
CASSQWSAGTEAFF	TRBJ1-1	-	TRBV23-1
CAWSEGPGAKNIQYF	TRBJ2-4	-	TRBV30
CASSTTGANVLTF	TRBJ2-6	-	TRBV9
CASSLTQGYEQYF	TRBJ2-7	-	TRBV5-4
CASSLVFSQSYEQYF	TRBJ2-7	-	TRBV11-2
CASSQLAGDSYNEQFF	TRBJ2-1	-	TRBV14
CASTGVGTNEKLFF	TRBJ1-4	-	TRBV27
CASSESGTGPYEQYF	TRBJ2-7	-	TRBV28